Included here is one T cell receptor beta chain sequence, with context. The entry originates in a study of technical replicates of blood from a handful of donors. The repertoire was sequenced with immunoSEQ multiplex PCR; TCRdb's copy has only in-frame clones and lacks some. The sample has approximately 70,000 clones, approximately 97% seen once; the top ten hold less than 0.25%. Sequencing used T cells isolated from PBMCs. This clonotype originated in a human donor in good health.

The CDR3 loop is CASRAGGGGYGYTF. CDR3 in DNA: TGTGCCAGCAGAGCTGGGGGGGGAGGCTATGGCTACACCTTC. The chain links TRBV6-5 to TRBJ1-2, with a possible D match to TRBD1 (5 bases). Germline CDR1 reads MNHEY; CDR2 reads SVGAGI. V shed 6 bases and J shed 4 bases, with 15 bases lying between them. The CDR3 spans 14 residues.